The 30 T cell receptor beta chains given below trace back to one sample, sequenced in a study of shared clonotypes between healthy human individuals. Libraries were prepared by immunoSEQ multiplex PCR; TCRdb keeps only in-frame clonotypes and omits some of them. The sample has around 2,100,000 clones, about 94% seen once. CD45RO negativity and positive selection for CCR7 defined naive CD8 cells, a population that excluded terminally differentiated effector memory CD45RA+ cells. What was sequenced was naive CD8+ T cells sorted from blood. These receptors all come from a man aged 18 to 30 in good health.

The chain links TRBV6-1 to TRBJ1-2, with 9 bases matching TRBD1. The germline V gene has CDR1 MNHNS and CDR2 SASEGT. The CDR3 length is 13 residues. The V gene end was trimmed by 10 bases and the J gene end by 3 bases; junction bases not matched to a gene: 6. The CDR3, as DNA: TGTGCCACCAGGACAGGGGTGGACTATGGCTACACCTTC. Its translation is CATRTGVDYGYTF.

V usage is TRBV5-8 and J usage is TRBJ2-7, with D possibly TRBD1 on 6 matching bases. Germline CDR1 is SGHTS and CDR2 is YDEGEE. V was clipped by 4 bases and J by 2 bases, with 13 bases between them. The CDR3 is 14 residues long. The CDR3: CASSKQGAAYEQYF. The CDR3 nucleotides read TGTGCCAGCAGCAAACAGGGAGCGGCCTACGAGCAGTACTTC. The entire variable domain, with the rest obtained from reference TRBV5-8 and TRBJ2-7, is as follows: EAGVTQSPTHLIKTRGQQATLRCSPISGHTSVYWYQQALGLGLQFLLWYDEGEERNRGNFPPRFSGRQFPNYSSELNVNALELEDSALYLCASSKQGAAYEQYFGPGTRLTVT.

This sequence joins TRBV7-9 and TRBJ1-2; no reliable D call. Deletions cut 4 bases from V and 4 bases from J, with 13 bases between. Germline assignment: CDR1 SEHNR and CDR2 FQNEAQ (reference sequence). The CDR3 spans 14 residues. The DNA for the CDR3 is TGTGCCAGCAGCTCATCTCAGGAGGGCTATGGCTACACCTTC. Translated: CASSSSQEGYGYTF.

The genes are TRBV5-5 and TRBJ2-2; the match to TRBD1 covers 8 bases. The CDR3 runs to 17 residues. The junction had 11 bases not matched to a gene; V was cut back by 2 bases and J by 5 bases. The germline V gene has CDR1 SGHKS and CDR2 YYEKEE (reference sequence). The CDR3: CASSFRPDRAWTGELFF. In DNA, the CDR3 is TGTGCCAGCAGCTTTCGACCGGACAGGGCGTGGACCGGGGAGCTGTTTTTT.

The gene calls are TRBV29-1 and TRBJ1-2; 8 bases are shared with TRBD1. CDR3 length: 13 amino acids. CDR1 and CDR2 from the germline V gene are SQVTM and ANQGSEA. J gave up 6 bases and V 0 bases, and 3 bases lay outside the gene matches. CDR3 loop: CSVEEAGGHGYTF. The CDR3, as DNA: TGCAGCGTTGAAGAGGCAGGGGGCCATGGCTACACCTTC.

In nucleotides, the CDR3 is TGTGCCAGCAGCCCGAGTAGCGGGAGGGCCCCAGATACGCAGTATTTT. As protein: CASSPSSGRAPDTQYF. The chain couples TRBV9 to TRBJ2-3, with 11 bases aligning to TRBD2. The CDR3 is 16 amino acids. Germline lookup yields CDR1 SGDLS and CDR2 YYNGEE. V dropped 4 bases and J dropped 4; count of bases not matched to a gene: 8. The whole variable domain, filled in from reference TRBV9 and TRBJ2-3, reads DSGVTQTPKHLITATGQRVTLRCSPRSGDLSVYWYQQSLDQGLQFLIQYYNGEERAKGNILERFSAQQFPDLHSELNLSSLELGDSALYFCASSPSSGRAPDTQYFGPGTRLTVL.

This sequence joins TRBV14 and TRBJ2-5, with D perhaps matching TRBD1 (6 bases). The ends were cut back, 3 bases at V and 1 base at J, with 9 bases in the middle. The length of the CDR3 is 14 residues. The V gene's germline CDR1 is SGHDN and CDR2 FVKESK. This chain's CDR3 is CASSHTQGQETQYF. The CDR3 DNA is TGTGCCAGCAGCCATACACAGGGCCAAGAGACCCAGTACTTC.

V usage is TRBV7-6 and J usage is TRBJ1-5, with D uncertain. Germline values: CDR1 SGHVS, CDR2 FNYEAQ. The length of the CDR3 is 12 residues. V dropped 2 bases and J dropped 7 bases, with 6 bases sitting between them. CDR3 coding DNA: TGTGCCAGCAGCTTAATTGACCAGCCCCAGCATTTT. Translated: CASSLIDQPQHF. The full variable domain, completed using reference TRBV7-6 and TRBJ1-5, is GAGVSQSPRYKVTKRGQDVALRCDPISGHVSLYWYRQALGQGPEFLTYFNYEAQQDKSGLPNDRFSAERPEGSISTLTIQRTEQRDSAMYRCASSLIDQPQHFGDGTRLSIL.

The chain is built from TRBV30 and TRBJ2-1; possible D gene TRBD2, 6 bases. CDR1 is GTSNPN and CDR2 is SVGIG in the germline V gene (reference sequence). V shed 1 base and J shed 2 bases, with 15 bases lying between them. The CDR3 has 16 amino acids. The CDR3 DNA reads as TGTGCCTGGAGTGATCCCCCGGGAGCAACCTACAATGAGCAGTTCTTC. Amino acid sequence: CAWSDPPGATYNEQFF.

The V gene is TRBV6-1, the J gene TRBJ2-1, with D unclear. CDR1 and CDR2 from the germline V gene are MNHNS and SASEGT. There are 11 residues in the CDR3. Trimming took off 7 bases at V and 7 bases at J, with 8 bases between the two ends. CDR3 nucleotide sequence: TGTGCCAGCAATATGGGGAATGAGCAGTTCTTC. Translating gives CASNMGNEQFF.

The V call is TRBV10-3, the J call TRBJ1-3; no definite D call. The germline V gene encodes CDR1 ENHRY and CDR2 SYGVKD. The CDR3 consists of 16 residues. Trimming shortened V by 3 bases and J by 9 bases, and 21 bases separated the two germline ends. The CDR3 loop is CAISDQVESVRGTIYF. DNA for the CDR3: TGTGCCATCAGTGACCAGGTGGAGAGCGTGCGGGGCACCATATATTTT.

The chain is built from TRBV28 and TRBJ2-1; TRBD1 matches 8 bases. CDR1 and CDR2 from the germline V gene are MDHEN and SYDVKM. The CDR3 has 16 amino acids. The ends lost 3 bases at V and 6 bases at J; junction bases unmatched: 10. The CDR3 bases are TGTGCCAGCAGTTTGGTGGGAGGACAGGGCTTCAATGAGCAGTTCTTC. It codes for CASSLVGGQGFNEQFF.

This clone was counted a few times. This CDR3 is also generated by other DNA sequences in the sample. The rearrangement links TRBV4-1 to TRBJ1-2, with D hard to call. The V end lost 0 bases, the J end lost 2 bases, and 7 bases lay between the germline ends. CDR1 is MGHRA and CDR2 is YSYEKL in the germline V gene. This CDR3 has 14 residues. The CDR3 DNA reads TGCGCCAGCAGCCAAGATGCTGGGAACTATGGCTACACCTTC. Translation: CASSQDAGNYGYTF.

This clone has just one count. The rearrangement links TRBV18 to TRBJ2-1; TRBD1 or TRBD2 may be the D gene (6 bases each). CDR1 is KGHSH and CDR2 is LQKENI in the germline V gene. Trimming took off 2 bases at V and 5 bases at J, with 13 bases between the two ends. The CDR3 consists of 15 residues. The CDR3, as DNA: TGTGCCAGCTCACCAAAGGGGGGCCCAAACAATGAGCAGTTCTTC. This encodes CASSPKGGPNNEQFF.

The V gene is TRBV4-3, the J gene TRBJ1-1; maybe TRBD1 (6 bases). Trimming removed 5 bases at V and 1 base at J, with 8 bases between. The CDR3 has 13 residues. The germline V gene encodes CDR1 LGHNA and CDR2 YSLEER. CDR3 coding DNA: TGCGCCAGCAGCGAGGGACAGAACACTGAAGCTTTCTTT. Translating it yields CASSEGQNTEAFF.

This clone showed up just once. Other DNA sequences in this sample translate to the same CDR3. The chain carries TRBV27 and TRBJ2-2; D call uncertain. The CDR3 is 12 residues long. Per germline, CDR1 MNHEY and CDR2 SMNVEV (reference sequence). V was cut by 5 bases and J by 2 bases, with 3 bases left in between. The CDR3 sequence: CASSINTGELFF. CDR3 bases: TGTGCCAGCAGTATCAACACCGGGGAGCTGTTTTTT.

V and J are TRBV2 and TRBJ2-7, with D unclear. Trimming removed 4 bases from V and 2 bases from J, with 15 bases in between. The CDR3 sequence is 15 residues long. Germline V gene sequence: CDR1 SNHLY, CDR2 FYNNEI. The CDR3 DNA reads TGTGCCAGCAGTGTAGGGCATACCCTCGCCTACGAGCAGTACTTC. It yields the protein CASSVGHTLAYEQYF. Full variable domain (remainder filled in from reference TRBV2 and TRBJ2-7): EPEVTQTPSHQVTQMGQEVILRCVPISNHLYFYWYRQILGQKVEFLVSFYNNEISEKSEIFDDQFSVERPDGSNFTLKIRSTKLEDSAMYFCASSVGHTLAYEQYFGPGTRLTVT.

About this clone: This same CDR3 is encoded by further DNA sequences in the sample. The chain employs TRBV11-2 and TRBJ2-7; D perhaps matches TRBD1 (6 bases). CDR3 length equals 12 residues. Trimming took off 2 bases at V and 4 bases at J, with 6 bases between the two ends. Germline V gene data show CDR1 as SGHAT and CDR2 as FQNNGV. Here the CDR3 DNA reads TGTGCCAGCAGCTTAACAGGGTACGAGCAGTACTTC. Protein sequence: CASSLTGYEQYF.

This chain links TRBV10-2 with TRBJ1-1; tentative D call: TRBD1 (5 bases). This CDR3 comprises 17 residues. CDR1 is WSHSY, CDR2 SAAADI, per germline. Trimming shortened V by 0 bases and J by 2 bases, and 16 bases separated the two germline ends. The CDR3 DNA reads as TGCGCCAGCAGTGAGTCCCACAGGATCGGGTCTAACACTGAAGCTTTCTTT. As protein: CASSESHRIGSNTEAFF.

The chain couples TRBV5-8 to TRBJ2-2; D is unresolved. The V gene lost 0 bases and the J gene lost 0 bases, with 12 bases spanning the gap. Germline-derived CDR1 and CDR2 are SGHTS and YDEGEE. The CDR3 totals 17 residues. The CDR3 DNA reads TGTGCCAGCAGCTTGGGATATGGACGGACGAACACCGGGGAGCTGTTTTTT. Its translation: CASSLGYGRTNTGELFF.

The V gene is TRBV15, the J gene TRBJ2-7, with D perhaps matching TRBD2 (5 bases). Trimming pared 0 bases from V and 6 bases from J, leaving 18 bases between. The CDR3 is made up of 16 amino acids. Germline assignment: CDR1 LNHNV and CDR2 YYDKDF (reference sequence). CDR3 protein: CATSRDRVGELSEQYF. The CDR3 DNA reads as TGTGCCACCAGCAGAGATAGGGTCGGGGAGTTGAGCGAGCAGTACTTC.

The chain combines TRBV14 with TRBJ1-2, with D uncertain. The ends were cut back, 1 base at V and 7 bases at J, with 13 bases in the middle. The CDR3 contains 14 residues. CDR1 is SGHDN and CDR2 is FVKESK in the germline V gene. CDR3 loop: CASSQASGRAGYTF. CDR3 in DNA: TGTGCCAGCAGCCAAGCCTCCGGGCGCGCTGGCTACACCTTC.

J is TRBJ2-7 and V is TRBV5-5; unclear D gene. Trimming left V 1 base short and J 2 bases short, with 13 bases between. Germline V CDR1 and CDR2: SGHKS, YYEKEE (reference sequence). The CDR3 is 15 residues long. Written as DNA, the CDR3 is TGTGCCAGCAGCTTGTACCCCAGATCGACCTACGAGCAGTACTTC. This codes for CASSLYPRSTYEQYF.

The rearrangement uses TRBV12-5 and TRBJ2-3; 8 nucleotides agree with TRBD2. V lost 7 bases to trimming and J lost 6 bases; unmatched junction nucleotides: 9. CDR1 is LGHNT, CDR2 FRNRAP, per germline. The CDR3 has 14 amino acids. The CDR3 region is CASAPGLEGDTQYF. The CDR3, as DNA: TGTGCTAGTGCCCCGGGACTAGAGGGCGATACGCAGTATTTT.

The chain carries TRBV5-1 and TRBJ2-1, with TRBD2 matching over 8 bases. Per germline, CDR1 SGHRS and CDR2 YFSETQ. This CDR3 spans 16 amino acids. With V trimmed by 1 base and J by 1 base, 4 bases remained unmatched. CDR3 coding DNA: TGCGCCAGCAGCTTGACGCGGGGGGCGTCCTACAATGAGCAGTTCTTC. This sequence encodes CASSLTRGASYNEQFF.

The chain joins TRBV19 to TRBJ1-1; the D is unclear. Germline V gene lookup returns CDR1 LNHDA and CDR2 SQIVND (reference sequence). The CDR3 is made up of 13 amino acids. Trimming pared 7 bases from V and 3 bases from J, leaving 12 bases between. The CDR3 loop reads CASNMGGDTEAFF. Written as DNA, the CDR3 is TGTGCCAGTAACATGGGTGGAGACACTGAAGCTTTCTTT. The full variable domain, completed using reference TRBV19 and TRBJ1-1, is DGGITQSPKYLFRKEGQNVTLSCEQNLNHDAMYWYRQDPGQGLRLIYYSQIVNDFQKGDIAEGYSVSREKKESFPLTVTSAQKNPTAFYLCASNMGGDTEAFFGQGTRLTVV.

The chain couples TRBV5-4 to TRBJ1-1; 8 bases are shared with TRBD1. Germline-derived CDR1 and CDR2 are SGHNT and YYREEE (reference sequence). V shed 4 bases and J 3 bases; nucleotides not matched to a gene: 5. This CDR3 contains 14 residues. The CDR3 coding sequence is TGTGCCAGCAGCATAACAGGGGGAGACACTGAAGCTTTCTTT. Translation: CASSITGGDTEAFF.

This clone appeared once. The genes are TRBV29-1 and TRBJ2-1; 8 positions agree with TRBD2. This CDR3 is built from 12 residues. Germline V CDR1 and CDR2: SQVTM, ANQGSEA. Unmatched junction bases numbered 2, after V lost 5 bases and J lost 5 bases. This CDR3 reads CSVLSGNNEQFF. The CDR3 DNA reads TGCAGCGTTCTTAGCGGGAACAATGAGCAGTTCTTC.

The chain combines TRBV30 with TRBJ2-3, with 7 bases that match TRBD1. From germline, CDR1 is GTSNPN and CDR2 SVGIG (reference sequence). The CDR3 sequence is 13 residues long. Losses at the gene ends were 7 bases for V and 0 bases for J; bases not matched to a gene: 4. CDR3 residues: CAFDRVSTDTQYF. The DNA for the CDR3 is TGTGCCTTTGACAGGGTGAGCACAGATACGCAGTATTTT.

The CDR3: CASSLVHGQTLTGNEQFF. The CDR3 DNA reads TGTGCCAGCAGCTTAGTGCACGGTCAAACCCTGACGGGCAATGAGCAGTTCTTC. The rearrangement links TRBV7-9 to TRBJ2-1; no reliable D call. V lost 1 base to trimming and J lost 6 bases, with 22 bases between them. The CDR3 is 18 residues long. From germline, CDR1 is SEHNR and CDR2 FQNEAQ (reference sequence).